This TCR beta chain was identified during a study of T cells expressing NK-cell markers. Study in general: Sorted CD3+CD56-NKG2C+, CD3+CD56+NKG2C+ and CD3+CD56+NKG2C- T cells supplied the TCR beta repertoires.

As the method of synthesis, 5'RACE template switching with UMIs yielded TCR beta cDNA. With the 5' RACE reads reprocessed, TCRdb shows one record per CDR3 protein and no DNA. The ten top clones account for about 7.1%, within a sample of roughly 420,000 distinct CDR3 sequences. The CDR3 runs 16 residues. The germline CDR1 and CDR2 sequences are MNHEY and SVGAGI. The J gene is TRBJ2-1, the V gene TRBV6-5. Sequencing was done on a sample of blood T cells: a sorted CD56 or NKG2C T cell subset, CD4+ or CD8+ T cells, or bulk PBMC T cells (not recorded which). The sequence came from a woman aged 18 to 69 in good health. Here the CDR3 reads CASSWARTAFSDEQFF.